These 30 T cell receptor beta chains originate from one sample sequenced in a study of OX40 agonist ivuxolimab in advanced cancers. Method: immunoSEQ multiplex PCR; TCRdb's copy keeps in-frame clones and lacks some. Here the sample spans about 41,000 clones, around 84% being singletons. The specimen was CD4+ or CD8+ T cells sorted from blood, collected in a trial of the OX40 agonist ivuxolimab. Source of these receptors: an adult with an advanced solid tumor such as melanoma, head and neck, liver or kidney cancer.

Concerning this clone itself: A junction end diverges from the germline sequence, so it may reflect a read error. The chain combines TRBV6-1 with TRBJ2-3, with 10 bases matching TRBD1. Germline CDR1 and CDR2: MNHNS and SASEGT. The CDR3 is 17 amino acids. CDR3 sequence reads: CASSEDRGRGGTDTQYF. CDR3 nucleotide sequence: TGTGCCAGCAGCGAAGACAGGGGGCGGGGAGGCACAGATACGCAGTATTTT.

The chain recombines TRBV2 with TRBJ2-7; possibly TRBD1 or TRBD2 for D (5 bases each). Trimming took 7 bases from V and 4 from J, leaving 17 bases between them. The CDR3 runs to 14 residues. CDR1 is SNHLY, CDR2 FYNNEI, per germline. The CDR3 loop reads CASIDGQGEYEQYF. CDR3 DNA: TGTGCCAGCATCGACGGGCAGGGAGAGTACGAGCAGTACTTC.

This rearrangement joins TRBV18 to TRBJ2-7; perhaps TRBD1 as D (5 bases). Per germline, CDR1 KGHSH and CDR2 LQKENI. The CDR3 runs 11 residues. The V end was cut by 8 bases, the J end by 3 bases, with 8 bases between. The CDR3 reads CASGQGYEQYF. CDR3 coding DNA: TGTGCCAGCGGGCAGGGCTACGAGCAGTACTTC.

This clone was counted only a few times. The chain is built from TRBV19 and TRBJ1-1; no firm D call. This CDR3 has 13 residues. Germline V gene sequence: CDR1 LNHDA, CDR2 SQIVND (reference sequence). V lost 9 bases and J lost 3, with 14 bases in between. Written as DNA, the CDR3 is TGTGCCAGCCTGGGAGGCCGGTACACTGAAGCTTTCTTT. This translates into CASLGGRYTEAFF. The full variable domain, completed using reference TRBV19 and TRBJ1-1, is DGGITQSPKYLFRKEGQNVTLSCEQNLNHDAMYWYRQDPGQGLRLIYYSQIVNDFQKGDIAEGYSVSREKKESFPLTVTSAQKNPTAFYLCASLGGRYTEAFFGQGTRLTVV.

V gene TRBV25-1 combines with J gene TRBJ2-7; D remains ambiguous. V dropped 3 bases and J dropped 3 bases, with 9 bases sitting between them. This CDR3 has 13 amino acids. The germline gives CDR1 MGHDK, CDR2 SYGVNS. The CDR3 region is CASSEENSYEQYF. The DNA of the CDR3 is TGTGCCAGCAGTGAGGAGAACAGCTACGAGCAGTACTTC.

The genes are TRBV12-5 and TRBJ2-2; D not resolved. Per germline, CDR1 LGHNT and CDR2 FRNRAP. V was clipped by 1 base and J by 3 bases, with 6 bases between them. The CDR3 length is 14 residues. CDR3 nucleotides: TGTGCTAGTGGTTTGGCCTCGGACACCGGGGAGCTGTTTTTT. This sequence encodes CASGLASDTGELFF.

The chain joins TRBV7-2 to TRBJ2-7; D is possibly TRBD2 (6 bases). Germline CDR1 is SGHTA and CDR2 is FQGNSA. This CDR3 spans 14 amino acids. V lost 3 bases, J lost 3 bases, and 12 bases lay in between. This chain's CDR3 is CASSFLGTGYEQYF. The CDR3 coding sequence is TGTGCCAGCAGCTTCCTTGGGACTGGCTACGAGCAGTACTTC.

The chain carries TRBV7-6 and TRBJ1-3, with unresolved D. CDR1 SGHVS and CDR2 FNYEAQ come from the germline V gene. The length of the CDR3 is 14 residues. V lost 1 base and J 0 bases, leaving 4 bases between the germline ends. This chain's CDR3 is CASSLGSSGNTIYF. CDR3 sequence (DNA): TGTGCCAGCAGCTTAGGGTCCTCTGGAAACACCATATATTTT.

The rearrangement links TRBV7-4 to TRBJ2-7; 9 bases fit TRBD1. Germline V gene data show CDR1 as SGHVT and CDR2 as SQSDAQ. The CDR3 has 15 residues. The junction had 11 bases not matched to a gene; V was cut back by 6 bases and J by 5 bases. CDR3 residues: CASSSGDRALHEQYF. CDR3 sequence (DNA): TGTGCCAGCAGTTCGGGGGACAGGGCGCTTCACGAGCAGTACTTC.

The rearrangement links TRBV18 to TRBJ2-2; 10 bases line up with TRBD2. The V gene's germline CDR1 is KGHSH and CDR2 LQKENI. V lost 4 bases, J lost 6 bases, and 8 bases stayed unmatched. The CDR3 totals 16 residues. Written as DNA, the CDR3 is TGTGCCAGCTCACTTCAAGCGGGAGGGCCGTCCGGGGAGCTGTTTTTT. Protein product: CASSLQAGGPSGELFF.

This chain joins TRBV29-1 and TRBJ2-7, with 10 bases fitting TRBD1. CDR3 size: 15 residues. V shed 1 base and J 2 bases; nucleotides not matched to a gene: 5. Per germline, CDR1 SQVTM and CDR2 ANQGSEA. This CDR3 is CSVEGRDRGPYEQYF. The CDR3 coding sequence is TGCAGCGTTGAAGGCCGGGACAGGGGCCCCTACGAGCAGTACTTC.

V usage is TRBV4-3 and J usage is TRBJ1-1; no clear D gene. The CDR3 length is 12 residues. Trimming removed 5 bases from V and 5 bases from J, with 9 bases in between. Per the germline V gene, CDR1 is LGHNA and CDR2 is YSLEER. CDR3 nucleotides: TGCGCCAGCAGCAGGTTGGGGACTGAAGCTTTCTTT. It is translated as CASSRLGTEAFF.

V usage is TRBV4-3 and J usage is TRBJ1-2; D is ambiguous. Trimming stripped 0 bases from V and 3 bases from J, with 8 bases between. CDR1 is LGHNA, CDR2 YSLEER, per germline. The CDR3 loop spans 14 amino acids. The CDR3: CASSQEVTDYGYTF. CDR3 bases: TGCGCCAGCAGCCAAGAAGTAACAGACTATGGCTACACCTTC.

This chain joins TRBV7-2 and TRBJ1-3; D is uncertain. V was shortened by 5 bases and J by 4 bases, with 3 bases between the two germline ends. CDR1 is SGHTA, CDR2 FQGNSA, per germline. CDR3 size: 11 residues. DNA of the CDR3: TGTGCCAGCAGCCTCGGAAACACCATATATTTT. This encodes CASSLGNTIYF.

This chain uses TRBV9 with TRBJ2-1, with TRBD2 matching over 7 bases. There are 15 residues in the CDR3. Germline values: CDR1 SGDLS, CDR2 YYNGEE. The V segment lost 4 bases and the J segment 5 bases; nucleotides outside the gene matches: 9. The CDR3 reads CASSHGLVDDNEQFF. The CDR3 nucleotides are TGTGCCAGCAGCCACGGACTAGTTGACGACAATGAGCAGTTCTTC.

CDR3 bases: TGCGCCAGCAGCCAAGATCGGACAGGGAGCTATGGCTACACCTTC. Its translation: CASSQDRTGSYGYTF. The gene calls are TRBV4-3 and TRBJ1-2; 8 bases align to TRBD1. The germline V gene has CDR1 LGHNA and CDR2 YSLEER. Trimming at V came to 0 bases and at J to 4 bases, leaving 4 bases not matched to a gene. The CDR3 covers 15 residues.

J is TRBJ2-7 and V is TRBV7-1; D ambiguous. TRBV7-1 is marked as an open reading frame, function uncertain. The CDR3 runs to 12 residues. Trimming took off 6 bases at V and 4 bases at J, with 10 bases between the two ends. CDR3 nucleotide sequence: TGTGCCAGCAGTTTCGGACCGTACGAGCAGTACTTC. It codes for CASSFGPYEQYF.

This sequence joins TRBV4-2 and TRBJ2-1, with 9 bases lining up with TRBD1. J lost 9 bases, V lost 3 bases, and 6 bases had no gene match. Germline-derived CDR1 and CDR2 are LGHNA and YNFKEQ. CDR3 length equals 14 residues. CDR3 in amino acids: CASSHGDREGEQFF. CDR3 bases: TGTGCCAGCAGCCACGGGGACAGGGAGGGTGAGCAGTTCTTC.

The chain has TRBV14 and TRBJ2-1; 8 nucleotides agree with TRBD1. With 4 bases clipped from V and 12 bases from J, the junction kept 14 bases outside the gene matches. This CDR3 has 15 amino acids. Germline V lookup: CDR1 SGHDN, CDR2 FVKESK. The CDR3 loop reads CASSLPGQEDLGQFF. In nucleotides, the CDR3 is TGTGCCAGCAGCCTTCCGGGACAGGAGGACCTCGGGCAGTTCTTC. The full variable domain, rest sourced from reference TRBV14 and TRBJ2-1, is EAGVTQFPSHSVIEKGQTVTLRCDPISGHDNLYWYRRVMGKEIKFLLHFVKESKQDESGMPNNRFLAERTGGTYSTLKVQPAELEDSGVYFCASSLPGQEDLGQFFGPGTRLTVL.

The rearrangement links TRBV18 to TRBJ1-5; 11 nucleotides line up with TRBD1. Germline CDR1 KGHSH, CDR2 LQKENI. This CDR3 has 16 amino acids. The J segment lost 6 bases and the V segment lost 3 bases, leaving 7 bases of the junction unmatched. The CDR3 DNA is TGTGCCAGCTCACCCGGGACAGGGGGTTTAAGTCAGCCCCAGCATTTT. Translated: CASSPGTGGLSQPQHF.

The J gene is TRBJ2-2, the V gene TRBV5-1; D remains unclear. Germline values: CDR1 SGHRS, CDR2 YFSETQ. The CDR3 is 14 residues long. The V gene lost 3 bases and the J gene lost 0 bases, with 6 bases spanning the gap. The CDR3 sequence is CASSSTTNTGELFF. In DNA form, the CDR3 reads TGCGCCAGCAGCTCGACAACGAACACCGGGGAGCTGTTTTTT.

The V gene is TRBV10-1, the J gene TRBJ2-7, with D unresolved. V was trimmed by 2 bases and J by 3 bases, leaving 14 bases between them. The CDR3 is 15 residues long. Germline CDR1 reads WNHNN; CDR2 reads SYGVQD (reference sequence). The CDR3 sequence is CASSEAWGLGYEQYF. The CDR3 DNA reads TGCGCCAGCAGTGAGGCGTGGGGATTGGGCTACGAGCAGTACTTC.

CDR3 in amino acids: CASSYYGGATGELFF. In DNA, the CDR3 is TGTGCCAGCAGTTACTACGGGGGCGCGACCGGGGAGCTGTTTTTT. The chain carries TRBV6-5 and TRBJ2-2; D may be TRBD1 or TRBD2 (6 bases each). This CDR3 is built from 15 residues. Germline lookup yields CDR1 MNHEY and CDR2 SVGAGI. V lost 1 base and J lost 5, with 11 bases in between.

The chain is built from TRBV7-2 and TRBJ1-1, with 7 bases that match TRBD1. V gave up 7 bases and J gave up 6 bases; unmatched junction bases: 8. This CDR3 contains 13 residues. The germline CDR1 and CDR2 sequences are SGHTA and FQGNSA. CDR3 sequence reads: CASTLGGTAEAFF. The CDR3 nucleotides are TGTGCCAGCACCCTAGGGGGGACAGCTGAAGCTTTCTTT.

This clone was observed once. The J gene is TRBJ1-1, the V gene TRBV19, with D perhaps matching TRBD1 (5 bases). V dropped 4 bases and J dropped 4 bases, with 13 bases sitting between them. Germline lookup yields CDR1 LNHDA and CDR2 SQIVND (reference sequence). The CDR3 is made up of 14 amino acids. For the CDR3, the DNA is TGTGCCAGTAGTACATCAGGGTTGGGCACTGAAGCTTTCTTT. Translating it yields CASSTSGLGTEAFF.

This clone was seen more than once but under ten times. The chain employs TRBV6-1 and TRBJ2-7, with D possibly TRBD2 on 5 matching bases. There are 14 residues in the CDR3. From germline, CDR1 is MNHNS and CDR2 SASEGT. V was trimmed by 3 bases and J by 4 bases, leaving 13 bases between them. The DNA of the CDR3 is TGTGCCAGCAGTGACGAGGGCCCTAGGTACGAGCAGTACTTC. Protein sequence: CASSDEGPRYEQYF.

The chain joins TRBV9 to TRBJ2-3, with a weak D call TRBD2 (6 bases). Trimming cost V 0 bases and J 3 bases, with 11 bases left between them. This CDR3 has 15 amino acids. Per the germline V gene, CDR1 is SGDLS and CDR2 is YYNGEE. CDR3 DNA: TGTGCCAGCAGCGTAGCGGAGGGGTTAACAGATACGCAGTATTTT. This codes for CASSVAEGLTDTQYF.

The genes are TRBV11-3 and TRBJ2-1; no reliable D call. The V end was cut by 0 bases, the J end by 8 bases, with 8 bases between. The CDR3 spans 13 residues. Looked up from germline, CDR1 is SGHNT and CDR2 is YENEEA. The CDR3, as DNA: TGTGCCAGCAGCTTAGATTCAAGGGATGAGCAGTTCTTC. Translated: CASSLDSRDEQFF.

The chain joins TRBV7-3 to TRBJ2-1; D is perhaps TRBD1 or TRBD2 (5 bases each). CDR1 and CDR2 from the germline V gene are SGHTA and FQGTGA. This CDR3 has 14 amino acids. Trimming left V 3 bases short and J 10 bases short, with 16 bases between. DNA of the CDR3: TGTGCCAGCAGCTTGAGGGGTCCGGGGAGAGAGCAGTTCTTC. Protein sequence: CASSLRGPGREQFF. Combining the CDR3 with reference TRBV7-3 and TRBJ2-1 gives the whole variable domain GAGVSQTPSNKVTEKGKYVELRCDPISGHTALYWYRQSLGQGPEFLIYFQGTGAADDSGLPNDRFFAVRPEGSVSTLKIQRTERGDSAVYLCASSLRGPGREQFFGPGTRLTVL.

J is TRBJ2-6 and V is TRBV10-2; no firm D call. Germline V lookup: CDR1 WSHSY, CDR2 SAAADI. The CDR3 consists of 15 residues. Trimming took off 3 bases at V and 4 bases at J, with 10 bases between the two ends. This CDR3 reads CASSDSLWGANVLTF. The DNA of the CDR3 is TGCGCCAGCAGTGATTCCCTCTGGGGGGCCAACGTCCTGACTTTC.